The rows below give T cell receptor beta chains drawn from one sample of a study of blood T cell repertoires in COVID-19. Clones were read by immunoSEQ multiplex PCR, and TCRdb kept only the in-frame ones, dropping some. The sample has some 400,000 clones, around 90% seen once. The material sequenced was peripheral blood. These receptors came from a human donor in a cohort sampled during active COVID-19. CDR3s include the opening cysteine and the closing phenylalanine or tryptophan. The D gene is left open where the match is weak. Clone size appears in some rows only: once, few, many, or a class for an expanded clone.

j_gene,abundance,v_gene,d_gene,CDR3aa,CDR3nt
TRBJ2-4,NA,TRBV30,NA,CAWSSGAKNIQYF,TGTGCCTGGAGCTCGGGGGCCAAAAACATTCAGTACTTC
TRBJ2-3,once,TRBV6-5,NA,CAVRTVTDTQYF,TGTGCCGTACGGACTGTCACAGATACGCAGTATTTT
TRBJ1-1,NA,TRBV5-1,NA,CASSLGAGNTEAFF,TGCGCCAGCAGCTTGGGGGCAGGGAACACTGAAGCTTTCTTT
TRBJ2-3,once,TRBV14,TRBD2,CASSLGLAWLDTQYF,TGTGCCAGCAGCTTGGGACTAGCGTGGTTGGATACGCAGTATTTT
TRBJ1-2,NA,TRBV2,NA,CASNAAGLEYGYTF,TGTGCCAGCAACGCGGCAGGGTTGGAATATGGCTACACCTTC
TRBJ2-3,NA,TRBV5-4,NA,CASSFRGASADTQYF,TGTGCCAGCAGCTTCCGGGGGGCCTCTGCAGATACGCAGTATTTT
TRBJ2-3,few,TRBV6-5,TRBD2,CASSNLAGGADTQYF,TGTGCCAGCAGTAACCTAGCGGGAGGTGCGGATACGCAGTATTTT
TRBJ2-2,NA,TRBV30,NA,CAWSPQVTGELFF,TGTGCCTGGAGCCCACAGGTTACCGGGGAGCTGTTTTTT
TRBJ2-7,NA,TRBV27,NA,CASSPWGVRQYEQYF,TGTGCCAGCAGTCCTTGGGGGGTCCGCCAGTACGAGCAGTACTTC
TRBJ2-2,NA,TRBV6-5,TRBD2,CASSYGGGMYTGELFF,TGTGCCAGCAGTTATGGCGGGGGGATGTACACCGGGGAGCTGTTTTTT
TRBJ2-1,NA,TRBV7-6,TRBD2,CASSFRRGGGGREGDEQFF,TGTGCCAGCAGCTTCAGGCGCGGCGGGGGGGGTCGTGAAGGCGATGAGCAGTTCTTC
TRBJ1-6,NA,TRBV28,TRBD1,CASRRTGNSYNSPLHF,TGTGCCAGCAGAAGGACAGGGAATTCCTATAATTCACCCCTCCACTTT
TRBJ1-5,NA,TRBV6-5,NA,CASRGGDQPQHF,TGTGCCAGCCGGGGAGGCGACCAGCCCCAGCATTTT
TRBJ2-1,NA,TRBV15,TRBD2,CATSRAREGLNEQFF,TGTGCCACCAGCAGAGCGCGGGAGGGCCTCAATGAGCAGTTCTTC
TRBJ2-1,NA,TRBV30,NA,CAWSRGDSYNEQFF,TGTGCCTGGAGTCGCGGCGACTCCTACAATGAGCAGTTCTTC
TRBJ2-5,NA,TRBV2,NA,CASRTRAETQYF,TGTGCCAGCAGGACTAGGGCAGAGACCCAGTACTTC
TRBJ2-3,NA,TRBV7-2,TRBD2,CASSLRTTSGGRTDTQYF,TGTGCCAGCAGCTTAAGGACCACTAGCGGGGGTCGCACAGATACGCAGTATTTT
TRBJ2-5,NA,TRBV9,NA,CASSVEPYQETQYF,TGTGCCAGCAGCGTAGAGCCATACCAAGAGACCCAGTACTTC
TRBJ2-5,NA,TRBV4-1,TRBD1,CASSRTGVFQETQYF,TGCGCCAGCAGCCGGACAGGGGTTTTCCAAGAGACCCAGTACTTC
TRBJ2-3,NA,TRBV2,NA,CASKGGFGDTQYF,TGTGCCAGCAAAGGGGGATTCGGGGATACGCAGTATTTT